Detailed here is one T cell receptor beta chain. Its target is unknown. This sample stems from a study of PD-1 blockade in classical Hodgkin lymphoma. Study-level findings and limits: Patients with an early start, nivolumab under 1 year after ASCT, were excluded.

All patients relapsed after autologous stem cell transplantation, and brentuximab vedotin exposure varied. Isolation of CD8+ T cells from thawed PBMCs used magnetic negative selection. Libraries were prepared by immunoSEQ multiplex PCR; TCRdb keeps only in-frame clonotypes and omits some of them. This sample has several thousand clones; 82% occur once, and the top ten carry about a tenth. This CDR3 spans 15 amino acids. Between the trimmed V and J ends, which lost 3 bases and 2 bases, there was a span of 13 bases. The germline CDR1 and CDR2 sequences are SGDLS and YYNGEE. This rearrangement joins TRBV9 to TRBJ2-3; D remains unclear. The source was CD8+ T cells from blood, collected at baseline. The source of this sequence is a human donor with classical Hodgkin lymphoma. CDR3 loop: CASSAESRFTDTQYF. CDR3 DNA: TGTGCCAGCAGCGCCGAGAGCCGATTCACAGATACGCAGTATTTT.